Below, one T cell receptor beta chain is given with its context. Deletions cut 2 bases from V and 4 bases from J, with 26 bases between. Per germline, CDR1 KGHSH and CDR2 LQKENI. The length of the CDR3 is 19 residues. This specimen belongs to a study of control samples from healthy donors and cancer patients. Data came from immunoSEQ multiplex PCR; TCRdb stores just in-frame clones and leaves some out. The sample yields approximately 230,000 clones, roughly 82% seen once. The sample taken for sequencing was PBMCs. The chain has TRBV18 and TRBJ1-1, with D perhaps TRBD1 (5 bases). The sequence derives from a woman aged 55-70 years with lung cancer. In DNA form, the CDR3 reads TGTGCCAGCTCACCAGGCCCCCCCCTTCTGAAGGGTGGGGGCACTGAAGCTTTCTTT. It is translated as CASSPGPPLLKGGGTEAFF.